Many counts were recorded for the clone carrying this T cell receptor beta chain. Its antigen remains unknown. There were no patients who had received any treatment before thyroid surgery. Germline CDR1 and CDR2: DFQATT and SNEGSKA (reference sequence). The CDR3 has 13 amino acids. V was cut by 3 bases and J by 1 base, with 9 bases left in between. The data derive from a study of metastatic and nonmetastatic thyroid tumors. About the study: Comparison of repertoires was carried out across blood and tumor or nodule tissue from malignant and benign thyroid patients. Regarding the study as a whole: Benign nodules reportedly had significantly lower TCR beta diversity than malignant thyroid tumors in blood and tumor.

Per the study methods: The study built a papillary thyroid cancer distant-metastasis classifier from CDR3 differences across clinicopathological groups. MiXCR reprocessed the PCR reads for TCRdb. These V and J calls are TCRdb output, not the study's own analysis. This repertoire shows over 25,000 clones, approximately 15% found once; its top ten account for roughly 3.4%. The clonotype was recovered from a female donor with papillary thyroid cancer or a benign thyroid nodule (not recorded which). Some clones in this sample may be carry-over from other donors' samples. The specimen sequenced was blood. This rearrangement joins TRBV20-1 to TRBJ1-1; the D is unclear. CDR3 sequence: CSASNGGNTEAFF. The DNA of the CDR3 is TGCAGTGCTAGTAACGGTGGGAACACTGAAGCTTTCTTT.